The source of this TCR beta chain is a study of cytomegalovirus exposure and HLA in healthy donors. In germline, CDR1 is MDHEN, CDR2 SYDVKM. The CDR3 has 17 residues. The germline V and J ends were trimmed by 1 base and 1 base, with 16 bases remaining between them. This table comes from immunoSEQ multiplex PCR, and its TCRdb copy is limited to in-frame clones, with some not included. Of some 200,000 clones in the sample, 80% to 85% were seen once. The V call is TRBV28, the J call TRBJ1-1, with D perhaps matching TRBD1 (6 bases). The receptor's source is a woman younger than 30 in good health and CMV-seropositive. The specimen sequenced was PBMCs. The CDR3 DNA is TGTGCCAGCAGTTTATTGGGGACATTTACCTCGAACACTGAAGCTTTCTTT. Amino acid sequence: CASSLLGTFTSNTEAFF.